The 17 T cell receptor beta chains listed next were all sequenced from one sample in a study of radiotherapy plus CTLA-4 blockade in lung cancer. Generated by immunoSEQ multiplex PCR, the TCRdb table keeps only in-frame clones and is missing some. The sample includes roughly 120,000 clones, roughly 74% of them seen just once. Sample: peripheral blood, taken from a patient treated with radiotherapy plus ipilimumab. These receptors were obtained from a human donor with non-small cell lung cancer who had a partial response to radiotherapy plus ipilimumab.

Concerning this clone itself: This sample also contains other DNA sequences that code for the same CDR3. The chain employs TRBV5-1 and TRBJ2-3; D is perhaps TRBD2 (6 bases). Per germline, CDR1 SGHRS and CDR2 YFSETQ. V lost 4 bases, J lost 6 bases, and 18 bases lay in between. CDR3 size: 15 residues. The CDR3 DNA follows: TGCGCCAGCAGCCCAGGGACTGGGCAGGCCGATACGCAGTATTTT. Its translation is CASSPGTGQADTQYF.

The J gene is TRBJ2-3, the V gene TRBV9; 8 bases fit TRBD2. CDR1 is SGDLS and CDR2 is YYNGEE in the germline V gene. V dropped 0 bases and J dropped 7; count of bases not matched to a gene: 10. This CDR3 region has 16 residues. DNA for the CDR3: TGTGCCAGCAGCGTAGCGGGGGGGACCTTTTTGAATACGCAGTATTTT. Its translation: CASSVAGGTFLNTQYF.

This chain's CDR3 is CASSLNTGELFF. The CDR3 coding sequence is TGTGCCAGCAGCCTGAACACCGGGGAGCTGTTTTTT. V gene TRBV5-4 combines with J gene TRBJ2-2; unclear D gene. The ends were cut back, 4 bases at V and 1 base at J, with 2 bases in the middle. CDR3 size: 12 residues. Germline assignment: CDR1 SGHNT and CDR2 YYREEE (reference sequence).

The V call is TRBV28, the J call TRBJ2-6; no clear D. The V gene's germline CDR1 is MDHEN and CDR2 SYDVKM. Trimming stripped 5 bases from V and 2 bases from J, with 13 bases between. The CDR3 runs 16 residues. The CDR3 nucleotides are TGTGCCAGCAGTACATTTCCAGGTACTGGGGCCAACGTCCTGACTTTC. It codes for CASSTFPGTGANVLTF.

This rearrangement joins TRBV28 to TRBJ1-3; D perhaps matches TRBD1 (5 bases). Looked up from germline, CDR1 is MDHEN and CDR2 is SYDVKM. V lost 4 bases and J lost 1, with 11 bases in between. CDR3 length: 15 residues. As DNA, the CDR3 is TGTGCCAGCAGTTCCTTTGGGGGGTCTGGAAACACCATATATTTT. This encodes CASSSFGGSGNTIYF.

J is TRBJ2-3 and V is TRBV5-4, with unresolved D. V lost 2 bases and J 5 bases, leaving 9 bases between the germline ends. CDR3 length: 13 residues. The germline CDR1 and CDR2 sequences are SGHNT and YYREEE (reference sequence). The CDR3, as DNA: TGTGCCAGCAGCTTAGATAGTCAAGATACGCAGTATTTT. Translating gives CASSLDSQDTQYF.

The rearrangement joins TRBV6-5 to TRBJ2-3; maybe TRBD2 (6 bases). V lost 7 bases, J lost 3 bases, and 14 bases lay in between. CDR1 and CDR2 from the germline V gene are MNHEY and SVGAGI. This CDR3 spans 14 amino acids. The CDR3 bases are TGTGCCAGCAAAACGGGAGTCGGAACAGATACGCAGTATTTT. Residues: CASKTGVGTDTQYF.

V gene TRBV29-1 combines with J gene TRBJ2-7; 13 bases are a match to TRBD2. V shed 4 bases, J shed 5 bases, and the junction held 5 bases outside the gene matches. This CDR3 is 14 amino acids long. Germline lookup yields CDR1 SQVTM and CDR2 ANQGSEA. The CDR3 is CSVVGTSGTNEQYF. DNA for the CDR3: TGCAGCGTTGTAGGGACTAGCGGGACCAACGAGCAGTACTTC.

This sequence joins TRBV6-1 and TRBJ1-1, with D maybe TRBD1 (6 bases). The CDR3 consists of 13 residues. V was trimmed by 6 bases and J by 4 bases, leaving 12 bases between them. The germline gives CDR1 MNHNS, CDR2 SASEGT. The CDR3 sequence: CASRAGVSTEAFF. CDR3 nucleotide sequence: TGTGCCAGCAGGGCAGGGGTAAGCACTGAAGCTTTCTTT.

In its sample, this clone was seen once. The DNA for the CDR3 is TGTGCCAGTAGTACCCCGGGGGACAGGGAGGACCAAGAGACCCAGTACTTC. As protein: CASSTPGDREDQETQYF. The V and J genes are TRBV19 and TRBJ2-5, with 9 bases matching TRBD1. The CDR3 totals 17 residues. CDR1 is LNHDA, CDR2 SQIVND, per germline (reference sequence). The ends lost 4 bases at V and 0 bases at J; junction bases unmatched: 9.

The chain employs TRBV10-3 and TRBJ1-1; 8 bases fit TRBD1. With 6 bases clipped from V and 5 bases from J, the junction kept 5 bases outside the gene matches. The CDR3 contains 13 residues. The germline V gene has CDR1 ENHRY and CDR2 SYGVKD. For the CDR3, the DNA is TGTGCCATCAGGGACAGGGAAGTGACTGAAGCTTTCTTT. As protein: CAIRDREVTEAFF.

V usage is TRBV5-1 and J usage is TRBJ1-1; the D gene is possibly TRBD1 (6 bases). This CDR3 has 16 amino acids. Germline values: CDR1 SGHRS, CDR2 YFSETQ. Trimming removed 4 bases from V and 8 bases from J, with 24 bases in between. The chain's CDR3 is CASSPPAATGVNEAFF. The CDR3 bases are TGCGCCAGCAGCCCTCCGGCAGCGACAGGAGTCAACGAAGCTTTCTTT.

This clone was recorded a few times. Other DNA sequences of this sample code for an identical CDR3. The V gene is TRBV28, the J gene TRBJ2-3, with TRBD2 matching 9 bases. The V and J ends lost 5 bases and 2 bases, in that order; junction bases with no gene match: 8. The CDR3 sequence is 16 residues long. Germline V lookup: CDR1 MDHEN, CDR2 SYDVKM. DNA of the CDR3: TGTGCCAGCAGTCCCAACCTAGCGGGAAACACAGATACGCAGTATTTT. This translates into CASSPNLAGNTDTQYF.

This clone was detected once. CDR3 nucleotide sequence: TGTGCCACCAGCAGAGATCCGCAGGGGAAAAGCGATCGCTACACCTTC. Encoded protein: CATSRDPQGKSDRYTF. The chain combines TRBV15 with TRBJ1-2; possible D gene TRBD1, 6 bases. The V and J ends lost 0 bases and 9 bases respectively, with 20 bases between them. CDR1 is LNHNV, CDR2 YYDKDF, per germline (reference sequence). The CDR3 covers 16 residues.

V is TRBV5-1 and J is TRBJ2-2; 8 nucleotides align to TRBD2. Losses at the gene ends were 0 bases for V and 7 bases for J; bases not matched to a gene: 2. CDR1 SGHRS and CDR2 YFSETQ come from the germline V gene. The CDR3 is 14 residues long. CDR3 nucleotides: TGCGCCAGCAGCTTGGAGCGGGAGATCGGGGAGCTGTTTTTT. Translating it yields CASSLEREIGELFF.

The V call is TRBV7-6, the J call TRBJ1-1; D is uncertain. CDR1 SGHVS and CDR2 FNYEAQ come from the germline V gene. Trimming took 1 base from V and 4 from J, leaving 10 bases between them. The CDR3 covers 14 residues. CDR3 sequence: CASSLGAGITEAFF. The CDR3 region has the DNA TGTGCCAGCAGCTTAGGAGCGGGCATCACTGAAGCTTTCTTT.

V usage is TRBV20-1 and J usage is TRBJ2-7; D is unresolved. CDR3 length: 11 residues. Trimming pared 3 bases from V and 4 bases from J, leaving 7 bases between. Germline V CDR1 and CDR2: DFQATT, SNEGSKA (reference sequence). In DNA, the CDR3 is TGCAGTGCTAGCCAGGTGTACGAGCAGTACTTC. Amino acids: CSASQVYEQYF.